This T cell receptor (beta chain) derives from a study of beta chain features in type 1 diabetes. With respect to this clone: Antigen: not known. Other DNA sequences in the sample encode the same CDR3.

General study findings and limits: Possibly, sequencing cDNA over-represented cells that had high TCR expression levels.

The isolated RNA, all of it, was reverse transcribed, so expressed TCRB transcripts were what got sequenced. Measured with immunoSEQ multiplex PCR; TCRdb has only the in-frame clones, and not every one. The sample carries about 330,000 clones, about 11% recorded once. The CDR3 spans 16 residues. V lost 0 bases to trimming and J lost 4 bases; unmatched junction nucleotides: 5. CDR1 and CDR2 (germline): MGHRA, YSYEKL. The sequence was obtained from a woman under 40 in good health. The specimen sequenced was naive CD4+ T cells from blood. V and J are TRBV4-1 and TRBJ2-1, with 8 nucleotides matching TRBD2. CDR3 loop: CASSQDPGGPYNEQFF. CDR3 nucleotide sequence: TGCGCCAGCAGCCAAGATCCGGGAGGGCCGTACAATGAGCAGTTCTTC.